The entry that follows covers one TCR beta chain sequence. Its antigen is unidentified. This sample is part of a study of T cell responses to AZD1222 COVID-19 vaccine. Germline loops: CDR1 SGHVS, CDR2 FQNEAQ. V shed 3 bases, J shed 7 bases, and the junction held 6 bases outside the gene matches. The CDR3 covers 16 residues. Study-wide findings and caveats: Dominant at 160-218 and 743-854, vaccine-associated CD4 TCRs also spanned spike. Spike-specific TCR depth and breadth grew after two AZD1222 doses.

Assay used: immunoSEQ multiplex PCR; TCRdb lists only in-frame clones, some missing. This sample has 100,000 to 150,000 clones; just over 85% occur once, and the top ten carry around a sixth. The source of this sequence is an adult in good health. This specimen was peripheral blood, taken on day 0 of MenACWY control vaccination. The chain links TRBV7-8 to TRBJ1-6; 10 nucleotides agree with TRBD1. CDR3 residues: CASSLTLGQGNSPLHF. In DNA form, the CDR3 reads TGTGCCAGCAGCTTGACGTTGGGACAGGGGAATTCACCCCTCCACTTT.